Listed below are T cell receptor beta chains from one sample, sequenced in a study of T cells in Graves' hyperthyroidism and ophthalmopathy. A single record per CDR3 protein comes from TCRdb applying MiXCR to the multiplex PCR reads. The table lists about 280,000 distinct CDR3 sequences, under 30% of them singletons. Material: blood. The receptors were sampled from a middle-aged man with Graves' hyperthyroidism that later progressed to Graves' ophthalmopathy. Both conserved end residues are part of each CDR3. A row's size may be missing; if present it is once, few, many or a size class.

CDR3 protein: CASKPNRGYQETQYF; clone size: once; V gene: TRBV6-2/TRBV6-3
CDR3 protein: CASSEAAGLRRAAEQYF; clone size: many; V gene: TRBV6-1
CDR3 protein: CATSELDGDEAFF; clone size: NA; V gene: TRBV24-1
CDR3 protein: CASSLTRNQPQHF; clone size: many; V gene: TRBV12-3/TRBV12-4
CDR3 protein: CASSFDLDGYTF; clone size: many; V gene: TRBV12-3/TRBV12-4
CDR3 protein: CASSISGAGANVLTF; clone size: many; V gene: TRBV19
CDR3 protein: CASSRPPRGEQYF; clone size: many; V gene: TRBV12-3/TRBV12-4
CDR3 protein: CASSISTRLRSWETQYF; clone size: NA; V gene: TRBV6-5
CDR3 protein: CASRASGRRNEQYF; clone size: NA; V gene: TRBV6-1
CDR3 protein: CASSRYRNTEAFF; clone size: NA; V gene: TRBV6-1
CDR3 protein: CSAGTGALVTQYF; clone size: once; V gene: TRBV20-1
CDR3 protein: CATSAVDATEAFF; clone size: once; V gene: TRBV24-1
CDR3 protein: CSARWEGTQYF; clone size: many; V gene: TRBV20-1
CDR3 protein: CSAARTTRPYEQYF; clone size: many; V gene: TRBV20-1
CDR3 protein: CASSLSPGTSNQPQHF; clone size: few; V gene: TRBV11-1
CDR3 protein: CASSTRQPSNTEAFF; clone size: NA; V gene: TRBV7-8
CDR3 protein: CASSHLTNIRAGGETQYF; clone size: many; V gene: TRBV3-1
CDR3 protein: CASSFGGFNYGYTF; clone size: many; V gene: TRBV12-3/TRBV12-4
CDR3 protein: CSARGGSGNTIYF; clone size: many; V gene: TRBV20-1
CDR3 protein: CASTKGWVSNTGELFF; clone size: NA; V gene: TRBV19
CDR3 protein: CASSPVRQSAYEQYF; clone size: many; V gene: TRBV18
CDR3 protein: CSASSDFPPYEQYF; clone size: NA; V gene: TRBV20-1
CDR3 protein: CASSQVRWGNTEAFF; clone size: many; V gene: TRBV14
CDR3 protein: CASSLEGRGTEAFF; clone size: many; V gene: TRBV11-2
CDR3 protein: CASSEQPRTKETQYF; clone size: many; V gene: TRBV6-1
CDR3 protein: CASRGLAVTGELFF; clone size: many; V gene: TRBV5-1
CDR3 protein: CASSLGTAFYTEAFF; clone size: many; V gene: TRBV13
CDR3 protein: CSGTRDSGGTQYF; clone size: many; V gene: TRBV29-1
CDR3 protein: CASSTPGQGAREQYF; clone size: NA; V gene: TRBV6-2/TRBV6-3
CDR3 protein: CSAKDSNQPQHF; clone size: many; V gene: TRBV20-1
CDR3 protein: CASSVDGTEPNYGYTF; clone size: many; V gene: TRBV6-1
CDR3 protein: CASSNGHRGLDGYTF; clone size: few; V gene: TRBV12-3/TRBV12-4
CDR3 protein: CASSHRRSAEAFF; clone size: many; V gene: TRBV19